Below are 9 T cell receptor beta chains sequenced from a single sample in a study of ipilimumab plus nivolumab after autologous stem cell transplantation. Data came from immunoSEQ multiplex PCR; TCRdb stores just in-frame clones and leaves some out. The table shows 20,000 to 30,000 clones, with about 86% occurring only once. The material sequenced was PBMCs, taken in a trial of ipilimumab plus nivolumab as post-transplant consolidation. The receptor source for this set is a male donor with diffuse large B-cell lymphoma.

The chain combines TRBV2 with TRBJ1-2; possibly TRBD1 for D (5 bases). The CDR3 extends over 15 amino acids. CDR1 SNHLY and CDR2 FYNNEI come from the germline V gene. V lost 6 bases and J 0 bases, leaving 14 bases between the germline ends. The CDR3, as DNA: TGTGCCAGCAGCGGCGGACAAGGGACTAACTATGGCTACACCTTC. As protein: CASSGGQGTNYGYTF. Full variable domain (missing parts from reference TRBV2 and TRBJ1-2): EPEVTQTPSHQVTQMGQEVILRCVPISNHLYFYWYRQILGQKVEFLVSFYNNEISEKSEIFDDQFSVERPDGSNFTLKIRSTKLEDSAMYFCASSGGQGTNYGYTFGSGTRLTVV.

The chain has TRBV16 and TRBJ1-1, with D perhaps TRBD1 (6 bases). The V and J ends lost 4 bases and 0 bases respectively, with 6 bases between them. Germline CDR1 and CDR2: KGHSY and FQNENV. This CDR3 spans 13 amino acids. In DNA, the CDR3 is TGTGCCAGCAGCCGGACAGTGAACACTGAAGCTTTCTTT. Its translation: CASSRTVNTEAFF.

V is TRBV5-1 and J is TRBJ1-5; TRBD1 is a possible D gene (5 bases). Deletions cut 0 bases from V and 11 bases from J, with 15 bases between. The CDR3 extends over 14 amino acids. From germline, CDR1 is SGHRS and CDR2 YFSETQ. The CDR3 sequence: CASSLAPWDGAQHF. The DNA for the CDR3 is TGCGCCAGCAGCTTGGCCCCCTGGGACGGGGCCCAGCATTTT.

The chain is built from TRBV2 and TRBJ1-1, with D possibly matching TRBD1 (6 bases). Germline CDR1 reads SNHLY; CDR2 reads FYNNEI. The CDR3 runs 16 residues. Trimming shortened V by 2 bases and J by 7 bases, and 20 bases separated the two germline ends. The CDR3 reads CASSESHLGRGVEAFF. The CDR3 DNA sequence: TGTGCCAGCAGTGAATCCCACCTGGGGAGGGGGGTTGAAGCTTTCTTT.

The count of this clone is one. This chain connects TRBV9 to TRBJ2-3; possible D gene TRBD1, 5 bases. The CDR3 runs to 13 residues. V shed 0 bases and J shed 4 bases, with 6 bases lying between them. In germline, CDR1 is SGDLS, CDR2 YYNGEE. In DNA, the CDR3 is TGTGCCAGCAGCGTAGCACAGGCAGATACGCAGTATTTT. Protein sequence: CASSVAQADTQYF.

V and J are TRBV2 and TRBJ1-5; D is perhaps TRBD1 (5 bases). The CDR3 length is 18 residues. Germline CDR1 reads SNHLY; CDR2 reads FYNNEI. V was shortened by 0 bases and J by 2 bases, with 17 bases between the two germline ends. The chain's CDR3 is CASSEAGWRGGGNQPQHF. In nucleotides, the CDR3 is TGTGCCAGCAGTGAAGCGGGTTGGAGGGGCGGTGGCAATCAGCCCCAGCATTTT.

This chain links TRBV11-2 with TRBJ1-6; D gene uncertain. V was cut by 3 bases and J by 7 bases, with 10 bases left in between. This CDR3 spans 14 amino acids. From germline, CDR1 is SGHAT and CDR2 FQNNGV. CDR3 sequence: CASSFRAANSPLHF. Written as DNA, the CDR3 is TGTGCCAGCAGCTTCCGAGCGGCGAATTCACCCCTCCACTTT. Variable domain in full (rest from reference TRBV11-2 and TRBJ1-6): EAGVAQSPRYKIIEKRQSVAFWCNPISGHATLYWYQQILGQGPKLLIQFQNNGVVDDSQLPKDRFSAERLKGVDSTLKIQPAKLEDSAVYLCASSFRAANSPLHFGNGTRLTVT.

The chain employs TRBV6-4 and TRBJ2-2, with 12 bases matching TRBD2. Per germline, CDR1 MRHNA and CDR2 SNTAGT. Trimming took 6 bases from V and 1 from J; bases not matched to a gene: 3. The CDR3 is 16 residues long. The CDR3: CASSLAGGLNTGELFF. CDR3 DNA: TGTGCCAGCAGCCTAGCGGGGGGGCTGAACACCGGGGAGCTGTTTTTT.

This clone was counted a single time. The chain couples TRBV30 to TRBJ2-7, with 11 nucleotides matching TRBD2. V shed 2 bases and J 7 bases; nucleotides not matched to a gene: 4. The CDR3 loop spans 13 amino acids. The germline gives CDR1 GTSNPN, CDR2 SVGIG (reference sequence). The DNA for the CDR3 is TGTGCCTGGAGTCAGGGACTAGCGGTGGAGCAGTACTTC. Translation gives CAWSQGLAVEQYF. The whole variable domain, filled in from reference TRBV30 and TRBJ2-7, reads SQTIHQWPATLVQPVGSPLSLECTVEGTSNPNLYWYRQAAGRGLQLLFYSVGIGQISSEVPQNLSASRPQDRQFILSSKKLLLSDSGFYLCAWSQGLAVEQYFGPGTRLTVT.